This T cell receptor beta chain emerged from a study of CD4 T cells in relation to SARS-CoV-2 and coronaviruses. Clones were sequenced by immunoSEQ multiplex PCR, and TCRdb holds only the in-frame ones, with some missing. The sample gives under 25,000 clones, 60% to 85% of which show up once; roughly 14% is in the top ten. Before the COVID-19 pandemic, during about 2011-2019, CD4+ T cells were taken from unexposed donors. After approximately 10 days of culture, CD4+ T cells were isolated. With respect to this clone: What it binds is unknown.

Per the germline V gene, CDR1 is MNHEY and CDR2 is SVGAGI. This CDR3 region has 11 residues. V was clipped by 5 bases and J by 7 bases, with 8 bases between them. Sequencing was performed on CD4+ T cells from PBMCs, cultured in vitro. This TCR derives from a human donor in good health. This chain connects TRBV6-5 to TRBJ2-5, with D uncertain. Written as DNA, the CDR3 is TGTGCCAGCAGTAGGGAAGGGACCCAGTACTTC. It encodes CASSREGTQYF.